The TCR beta chain described here comes from a study of blood T cell repertoires in COVID-19. This clone was picked up one time. TCRdb keeps only in-frame clones here, not all; method: immunoSEQ multiplex PCR. The data show fewer than 100,000 clones, approximately 87% seen once. The CDR3 covers 15 residues. V lost 0 bases to trimming and J lost 6 bases, with 15 bases between them. In germline, CDR1 is SGHRS, CDR2 YFSETQ. The receptor was derived from an elderly man in a cohort sampled during active COVID-19. The rearrangement uses TRBV5-1 and TRBJ1-1; D not certain. The material sequenced was peripheral blood. The CDR3 DNA sequence: TGCGCCAGCAGCTTGGATGCCAAAACGGGGTCTGAAGCTTTCTTT. Amino acid sequence: CASSLDAKTGSEAFF.